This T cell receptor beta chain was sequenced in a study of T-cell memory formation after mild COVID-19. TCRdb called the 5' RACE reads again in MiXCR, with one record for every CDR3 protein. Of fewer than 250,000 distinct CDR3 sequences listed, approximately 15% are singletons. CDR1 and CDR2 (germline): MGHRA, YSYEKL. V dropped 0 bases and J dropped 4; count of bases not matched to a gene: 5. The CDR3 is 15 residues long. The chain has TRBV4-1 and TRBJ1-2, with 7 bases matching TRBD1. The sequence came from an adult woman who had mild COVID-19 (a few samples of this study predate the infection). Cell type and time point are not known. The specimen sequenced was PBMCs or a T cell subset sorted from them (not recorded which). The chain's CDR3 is CASSQETGESYGYTF. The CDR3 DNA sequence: TGCGCCAGCAGCCAAGAAACAGGGGAAAGCTATGGCTACACCTTC.